This T cell receptor (beta chain) was captured by sequencing in a study of T cell responses to AZD1222 COVID-19 vaccine. Study summary: Second-dose recipients at about 4 or about 12 weeks were treated as one pooled group.

Germline CDR1 is SGHDT and CDR2 is YYEEEE. CDR3 length: 13 amino acids. Trimming took off 4 bases at V and 6 bases at J, with 12 bases between the two ends. General study results and limits: Only after the peak T cell response were repertoires sampled.

TCRdb keeps only in-frame clones here, not all; method: immunoSEQ multiplex PCR. The table includes 100,000 or so clones, around 85% detected once. In the case of this clone: Its antigen remains unidentified.

This chain connects TRBV5-6 to TRBJ2-3, with unresolved D. Sequenced here: peripheral blood, sampled on day 0 of AZD1222 vaccination. The clonotype originates from an adult in good health. The CDR3 DNA sequence: TGTGCCAGCAGCCGGATGGATGTGGATACGCAGTATTTT. Encoded protein: CASSRMDVDTQYF.